This T cell receptor (beta chain) was sequenced during a study of OX40 agonist ivuxolimab in advanced cancers. Background for the entire study: Ivuxolimab, which targeted the costimulatory receptor OX40 (CD134), was an agonistic, fully human IgG2 monoclonal antibody. Intravenous ivuxolimab was administered to patients every 2 weeks at six dose levels: 0.01, 0.1, 0.3, 1.5, 3 and 10 mg/kg. Of the approximately 50 patients in dose escalation, 19 had hepatocellular carcinoma, approximately 15 had melanoma, 9 had renal cell carcinoma and 9 had head and neck cancer. In the dose-escalation cohort, 70% to 85% of patients were male, and the mean age was approximately 64 years, with a range of about 23 to 85. Patients were allowed to have had prior anti-PD-1, anti-PD-L1 or anti-CTLA-4 therapy, and more than 30% of the dose-escalation patients had previously received checkpoint inhibitors. Three dose-escalation patients achieved partial responses, one with hepatocellular carcinoma and two with cutaneous melanoma. The point of sequencing TCRbeta in the periphery was to test whether ivuxolimab changed TCR sequence diversity and drove clonal T-cell expansion. The paper describes the monotherapy dose-escalation part (N ≈ 49 patients) of the phase I trial of ivuxolimab.

V is shortened by 3 bases, J by 3 bases, and the region joining them spans 14 bases. Sequences KGHSH (CDR1) and LQKENI (CDR2) are obtained from the germline V gene. Measured from the cysteine to the phenylalanine, the CDR3 is 15 residues long. The sequence is cut down to CDR3 DNA, 45 bases in frame from base 1. Patients with a history of autoimmune disease or receiving systemic immunosuppression were excluded from the trial. In every dose cohort, peripheral blood was drawn for TCR sequencing at baseline, cycle 4 day 1, and cycle 7 day 1. The samples were taken from a phase I, first-in-human, multicenter, open-label dose-escalation trial of ivuxolimab. Adults with locally advanced or metastatic melanoma, renal cell carcinoma, hepatocellular carcinoma or head and neck squamous cell carcinoma were enrolled in the trial. Before TCR sequencing, CD4+ T cells and CD8+ T cells from peripheral blood were sorted into separate populations.

As for this clone: What antigen it recognizes has not been identified. No base quality values were provided; no much bigger clone lies one nucleotide off.

Overall results and qualifications from the work: Low levels of normalized T-cell clonal expansion were also shown by some nonresponding patients. The antigen specificity of the peripheral T cells that underwent clonal expansion was not determined. In the 0.1-3.0 mg/kg groups, partial responders had among the lowest normalized peripheral clonal expansion, particularly in CD8+ T cells. On average, CD8+ T cells showed more expanded clones than CD4+ T cells after ivuxolimab. Clonal expansion of both CD4+ and CD8+ blood T cells was observed from baseline to week 6 at doses 0.1 to 3.0 mg/kg.

For sequencing of the TCRbeta CDR3 region, genomic DNA was extracted from the sorted cells. TCRbeta CDR3 regions were sequenced using the immunoSEQ Assay. TCRdb limited this immuneACCESS table to in-frame rearrangements with V and J called. A share of clones is missing; checked studies link under half to unresolved V genes, and the rest is unexplained. Present in this sample are 45,000 or so clones, 88% of which were seen just once. The ten largest account for roughly 8% of the sample. The chain is assembled from TRBV18 and TRBJ1-2, with no D gene named confidently. The sequencing here drew on CD4+ or CD8+ T cells sorted from blood, taken in a trial of the OX40 agonist ivuxolimab. The sequence was obtained from an adult with an advanced solid tumor such as melanoma, head and neck, liver or kidney cancer. This receptor has the CDR3 CASSPSMEVDYGYTF. In nucleotide form, the sequence is TGTGCCAGCTCACCGAGCATGGAGGTTGACTATGGCTACACCTTC.